Given below is one TCR beta chain in context. Only in-frame clones appear in the TCRdb table, and some are missing; sequencing was by immunoSEQ multiplex PCR. The data show 78,000 or so clones, under 95% seen once. This specimen comes from a study of T cell changes during pregnancy in multiple sclerosis. This CDR3 spans 14 amino acids. V lost 8 bases and J lost 4; bases outside the gene matches: 9. Germline CDR1 is MDHEN and CDR2 is SYDVKM. The TCR sequence derives from a female donor with multiple sclerosis, enrolled in a pregnancy study. The chain uses TRBV28 and TRBJ1-2; 8 bases are shared with TRBD1. The sample consisted of peripheral blood, taken before pregnancy. The CDR3 DNA follows: TGTGCCAGCGTACCCAGGGGGCGCGGCTATGGCTACACCTTC. This translates into CASVPRGRGYGYTF.